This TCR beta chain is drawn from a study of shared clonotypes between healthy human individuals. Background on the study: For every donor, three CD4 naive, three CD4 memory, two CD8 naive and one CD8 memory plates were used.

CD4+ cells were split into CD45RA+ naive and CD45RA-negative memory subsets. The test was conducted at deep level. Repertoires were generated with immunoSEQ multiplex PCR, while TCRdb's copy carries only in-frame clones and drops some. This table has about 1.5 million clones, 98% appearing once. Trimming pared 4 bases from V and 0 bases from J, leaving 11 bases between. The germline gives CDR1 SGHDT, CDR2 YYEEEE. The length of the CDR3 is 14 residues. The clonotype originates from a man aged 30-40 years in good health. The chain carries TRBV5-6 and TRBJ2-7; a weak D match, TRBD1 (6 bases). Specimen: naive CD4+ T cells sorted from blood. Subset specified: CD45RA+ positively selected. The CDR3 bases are TGTGCCAGCAGCCGGACAGCTAACTCCTACGAGCAGTACTTC. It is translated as CASSRTANSYEQYF.